The rows below give T cell receptor beta chains drawn from one sample of a study of blood T cell repertoires in COVID-19. Data came from immunoSEQ multiplex PCR; TCRdb stores just in-frame clones and leaves some out. In the table there are about 82,000 clones, roughly 78% of which are singletons. Sequencing was performed on peripheral blood. These receptors originate from a man aged 55 to 70 with COVID-19, enrolled during active disease. Each CDR3 is given with its conserved first and last residue. The order of the fields is V gene, J gene, clone size, D gene, CDR3 DNA, CDR3 protein. The D gene is left open where the match is weak. The size entry is marked missing in some rows and otherwise reads once, few, many or a size class.

TRBV5-1	TRBJ2-1	-	TRBD2	TGCGCCAGCAGCCAGGGACTAGAGCTCTCTGAGCAGTTCTTC	CASSQGLELSEQFF
TRBV5-8	TRBJ1-5	-	TRBD1	TGTGCCAGCAGCTTGGGAGACAGGGGAACTCAGCCCCAGCATTTT	CASSLGDRGTQPQHF
TRBV21-1	TRBJ1-2	-	-	TGTGCCAGCAGCAACTTTAGGGACGGACTAATCCCTATACGAACTAACTATGGCTACACCTTC	CASSNFRDGLIPIRTNYGYTF
TRBV5-8	TRBJ2-7	-	TRBD1	TGTGCCAGCCAGGACAGGGATAGGTGGCAGTACTTC	CASQDRDRWQYF
TRBV24-1	TRBJ2-5	-	TRBD1	TGTGCCACCAGTGACGGACAGGGGGCGTGGGAGGCCCAGTACTTC	CATSDGQGAWEAQYF
TRBV7-6	TRBJ2-5	-	TRBD2	TGTGCCAGCAGCTTAACAGCGGGAGCGGCAGAGACCCAGTACTTC	CASSLTAGAAETQYF
TRBV6-1	TRBJ1-3	few	-	TGTGCCAGCAGGGAAGGACGGGAGAGAGGAAACACCATATATTTT	CASREGRERGNTIYF
TRBV12-2	TRBJ2-7	-	-	TGTGCAAGTCGCTTTCGGCGGGGGGGCAAGCCCGAGCAGTACTTC	CASRFRRGGKPEQYF
TRBV29-1	TRBJ2-1	once	TRBD1	TGCAGCGTTAACTACGTCCGACAGGGCTTAAGTAACCATGAGCAGTTCTTC	CSVNYVRQGLSNHEQFF
TRBV19	TRBJ2-7	-	TRBD1	TGTGCCAGTAGTCCCCTCGACAGGGTTGGCGAGCAGTACTTC	CASSPLDRVGEQYF
TRBV15	TRBJ2-7	once	TRBD2	TGTGCCACCACGTCCGGGACTAGCGGATCGGAGATATACGAGCAGTACTTC	CATTSGTSGSEIYEQYF
TRBV24-1	TRBJ2-5	-	TRBD1	TGTGCCACCAGTGACTCGACAGGGGCCGGGACCCAGTACTTC	CATSDSTGAGTQYF
TRBV5-6	TRBJ1-4	-	TRBD1	TGTGCCAGCAGCTATGACAGGGGGAATGAAAAACTGTTTTTT	CASSYDRGNEKLFF
TRBV19	TRBJ2-4	-	TRBD1	TGTGCCAGTAGTAGACAGGGTAAAAACATTCAGTACTTC	CASSRQGKNIQYF
TRBV25-1	TRBJ2-7	-	-	TGTGCCAGCAGTGATCCTAGGGGGGGGGCCTCCTACGAGCAGTACTTC	CASSDPRGGASYEQYF
TRBV18	TRBJ2-3	-	-	TGTGCCAGCTCACCACCGAACAGGGCTTCGGGTACAGATACGCAGTATTTT	CASSPPNRASGTDTQYF
TRBV2	TRBJ2-5	-	-	TGTGCCAGCAGTGGTGAGCGGAGCGCCGGGGAGACCCAGTACTTC	CASSGERSAGETQYF
TRBV7-2	TRBJ1-5	-	-	TGTGCCAGCAGCTTAGGAAAACAGGGCCTCAATCAGCCCCAGCATTTT	CASSLGKQGLNQPQHF
TRBV4-3	TRBJ2-2	-	-	TGCGCCAGCAGCCACCAACTCGAACGGGAAATCGGGGAGCTGTTTTTT	CASSHQLEREIGELFF
TRBV5-6	TRBJ1-4	few	-	TGTGCCAGCAGCCTTGAGCCAAATGAAAAACTGTTTTTT	CASSLEPNEKLFF
TRBV5-4	TRBJ1-1	-	-	TGTGCCAGCAGCTTGGAGGTGCTCTCGGGGGGGAACACTGAAGCTTTCTTT	CASSLEVLSGGNTEAFF
TRBV7-7	TRBJ1-4	-	-	TGTGCTAGCAGCTTAGTGGCGCAAGCAGGTGAAAAACTGTTTTTT	CASSLVAQAGEKLFF
TRBV18	TRBJ1-4	few	-	TGTGCCAGCCTACGGGACATCGATGAAAAACTGTTTTTT	CASLRDIDEKLFF
TRBV6-5	TRBJ1-2	once	-	TGTGCCAGCAGTTACTCGACCTCCGGGAGTAGGGGCTACACCTTC	CASSYSTSGSRGYTF
TRBV4-2	TRBJ1-2	-	-	TGTGCCAGCAGCCAAGAATCGGGGGGGACTTATGGCTACACCTTC	CASSQESGGTYGYTF
TRBV3-1/TRBV3-2	TRBJ1-4	-	-	TGTGCCAGCAGCCGAGATACTAATCTCCGGGGTGAAAAACTGTTTTTT	CASSRDTNLRGEKLFF
TRBV5-5	TRBJ2-1	-	TRBD2	TGTGCCAGCAGCTTTCCCAGCGGACTAGCGGCCTACAATGAGCAGTTCTTC	CASSFPSGLAAYNEQFF